This TCR beta chain appears in the sequencing data of a study of sequential checkpoint blockade in melanoma. The CDR3 extends over 16 amino acids. V was clipped by 4 bases and J by 0 bases, with 11 bases between them. Germline loops: CDR1 SGHRS, CDR2 YFSETQ. Specified treatment: randomized to nivolumab then ipilimumab (arm A) or the reverse (arm B). Profiling relied on immunoSEQ multiplex PCR, and the TCRdb table lists in-frame clones only, not all of them. In the table there are over 5,500 clones, about a fifth of which are singletons. This receptor was obtained from a human donor with melanoma. The sequenced sample was tumor tissue (inferred from file names), obtained from a patient given nivolumab and ipilimumab in sequence. This chain joins TRBV5-1 and TRBJ1-6, with D perhaps matching TRBD1 (5 bases). CDR3 loop: CASSAHRSSYNSPLHF. For the CDR3, the DNA is TGCGCCAGCAGCGCACACAGGAGCTCCTATAATTCACCCCTCCACTTT.